This T cell receptor beta chain came from a study of cytomegalovirus exposure and HLA in healthy donors. Primers for the PCR totalled 60 Vbeta and 13 Jbeta. Produced via immunoSEQ multiplex PCR; TCRdb's table is partial and in-frame only. Here the sample table reports about 160,000 clones. The sample was PBMCs. The receptor's source is a woman aged 60-70 years in good health and CMV-seronegative.

The chain's CDR3 is CASSLDRVVGGYTF. The CDR3 DNA reads TGTGCCAGCAGCTTAGACAGGGTAGTAGGAGGCTACACCTTC. This chain links TRBV2 with TRBJ1-2; TRBD1 aligns across 7 bases. There are 14 residues in the CDR3. Germline V CDR1 and CDR2: SNHLY, FYNNEI. The ends lost 6 bases at V and 8 bases at J; junction bases unmatched: 12.